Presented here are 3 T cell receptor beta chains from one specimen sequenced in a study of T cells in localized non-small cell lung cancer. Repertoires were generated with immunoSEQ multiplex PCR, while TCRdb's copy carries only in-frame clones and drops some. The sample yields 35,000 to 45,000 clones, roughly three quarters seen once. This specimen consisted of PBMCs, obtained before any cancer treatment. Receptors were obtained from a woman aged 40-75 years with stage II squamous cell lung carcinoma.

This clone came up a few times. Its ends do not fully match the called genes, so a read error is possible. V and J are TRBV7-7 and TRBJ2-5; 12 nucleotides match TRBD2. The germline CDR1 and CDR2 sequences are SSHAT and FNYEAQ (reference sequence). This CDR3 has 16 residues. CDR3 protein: CASSVGLAGSQETQYF. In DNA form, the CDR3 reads TGTGCTAGCAGCGTGGGACTAGCGGGCTCCCAAGAGACCCAGTACTTC.

In DNA, the CDR3 is TGTGCCAGCAGTTTAGACAGATACGAGCAGTACTTC. This codes for CASSLDRYEQYF. The gene calls are TRBV28 and TRBJ2-7; D perhaps matches TRBD1 (5 bases). V was pared by 2 bases and J by 4 bases, with 6 bases between. From germline, CDR1 is MDHEN and CDR2 SYDVKM. The CDR3 runs to 12 residues.

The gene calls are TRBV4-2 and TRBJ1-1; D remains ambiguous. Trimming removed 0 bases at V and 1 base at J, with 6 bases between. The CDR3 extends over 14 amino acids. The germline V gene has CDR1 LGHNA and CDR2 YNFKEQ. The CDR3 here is CASSQDTTNTEAFF. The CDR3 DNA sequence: TGTGCCAGCAGCCAAGATACGACGAACACTGAAGCTTTCTTT.